This TCR beta chain was obtained from a study of T cell responses to AZD1222 COVID-19 vaccine (dated by TCRdb to about 2021). A note on the overall study: AZD1222 recipients given second doses at about 4 weeks or at about 12 weeks were pooled, since spike-specific TCR depth and breadth were not found to differ between the two schedules. Enrollment into the trials was organized by age into subgroups of 18-55, 56-69 and 70-plus years, and those subgroups contained around 150, 28 and 57 TCR-sequenced participants, respectively. TCR sequencing covered over 230 trial participants: 207 given two doses of AZD1222 and 26 given two doses of MenACWY control vaccine. Overall study outcomes, separate from this receptor: The 56-69-year group was small, and its depth increase did not reach significance, likely because of low power. Because no samples from the day 14 peak response were available, repertoires could be characterized only after the peak T cell response. After two AZD1222 doses, spike-specific TCR breadth and depth were significantly higher than at day 0 and than in MenACWY recipients. Most participants were white British and females outnumbered males, and the authors suggested that clonal diversity may have been underestimated. The vaccine-associated CD4 TCRs covered the entire spike protein, and the dominant responses fell in regions 160-218 and 743-854. Conclusions about previously exposed vaccinees are limited because only 5 or 6 AZD1222 recipients were SARS-CoV-2 seropositive at baseline. Reportedly, almost half of the unique spike-specific TCRs recognized epitopes lying outside the regions that are mutated in the B.1.351 and B.1.1.7 variants.

From the cysteine up to the phenylalanine, the CDR3 has a length of 22 residues. The CDR3 DNA has 66 bases and is translated from base 1. V trim: 2 bases; J trim: 6 bases; unmatched bases: 28. CDR1 and CDR2, looked up from the germline V gene, are MGHRA and YSYEKL. Read against the paper, the sample's time point label means: baseline before first vaccination. The vaccinee samples were drawn from two UK trials, COV001 and COV002, one of which was a single-blind randomized controlled phase 2/3 trial testing AZD1222 (ChAdOx1 nCoV-19) in healthy adults. For TCRbeta chain sequencing, PBMC samples were collected from trial participants at day 0 and at day 28 after the second dose. The CDR3 regions of human TCRbeta chains were analyzed by immunosequencing. Per the authors' processing: TCRs in the repertoires were matched against a reference library of SARS-CoV-2-specific TCRs that had been generated with the MIRA antigen-specificity platform. Breadth was defined as the fraction of unique TCRs that were SARS-CoV-2-associated, and depth was defined as the fraction of total T cells that were SARS-CoV-2-associated. Using the MIRA data, every spike-specific TCR was mapped to the spike region that the TCR reacted to and assigned to either a CD4 or a CD8 class. Log10-transformed breadth and depth values were compared by one-way ANOVA with Sidak's multiple comparisons tests. TCRdb holds this immuneACCESS table with in-frame rearrangements only. Some clones are missing; in checked studies, unresolved V genes explain under half, and the rest has no known cause. V and J calls and clone size are those listed in that table; D and trimming were worked out from the DNA. This sample gives 120,000 or so clones in total; roughly 86% of them show up just once. The top ten clones comprise roughly 10% of the sample.

Concerning this clone itself: No antigen is known for it. No quality values exist for individual bases; no much larger clone is one base distant.

The source was peripheral blood, collected on day 0 of AZD1222 vaccination. This sequence uses TRBV4-1 and TRBJ2-1, and 7 bases in between align with TRBD2. The sequence was collected from an adult in good health. The sequence in DNA is TGCGCCAGCAGCCAACGACATCCCTCCGACCCTAGCGGCTCAAAATCGAGCAATGAGCAGTTCTTC. Its amino acids are CASSQRHPSDPSGSKSSNEQFF.